The clone carrying this TCR beta chain was counted between two and nine times. A second PCR of roughly 6 to 12 cycles used a sample-barcoded 5' primer and a J-beta primer mix. Sequencing of every sample gave 3 million or more CDR3-containing paired-end reads. TCRdb independently ran MiXCR on the 5' RACE reads; one entry per CDR3 protein. Here the sample spans more than 900,000 distinct CDR3 sequences, 25% being singletons. This entry is derived from a study of blood T cells in healthy people across ages. The sample was also linked to a second study, of T cells of mothers and their children. Per that paper: Donation was provided by three healthy Caucasian mothers along with their six children.

The sample taken for sequencing was blood. This clonotype originated in a girl aged 2 to 9 in good health.

The CDR3 loop reads CASSLIGLAGNTGELFF. The CDR3 coding sequence is TGTGCCAGCAGCCTTATAGGACTAGCGGGGAACACCGGGGAGCTGTTTTTT. The rearrangement links TRBV3-1 to TRBJ2-2, with 11 bases that match TRBD2. This CDR3 has 17 residues. V gave up 4 bases and J gave up 1 base; unmatched junction bases: 5. Germline V gene data show CDR1 as LGHDT and CDR2 as YNNKEL (reference sequence).